The present entry profiles one T cell receptor (beta chain) with its context. The CDR3 has 15 residues. From germline, CDR1 is SGHDT and CDR2 YYEEEE. Deletions cut 0 bases from V and 1 base from J, with 8 bases between. Original data processing: Amplifying reference gene primers gave estimates of nucleated cell counts. Generated by immunoSEQ multiplex PCR, the TCRdb table keeps only in-frame clones and is missing some. D and trimming come from the DNA, and the V and J calls and clone size come from that table. The table has some 340,000 clones, roughly 85% seen once; the top ten hold 3.5% to 4%. The data derive from a study of blood T cell repertoires in COVID-19. Study as a whole: COVID-19 samples from acute and convalescent phases originated in the United States, Italy and Spain. T cells, B-cell-depleted T cells, or PBMCs provided the cDNA or gDNA that served as material.

The chain has TRBV5-6 and TRBJ2-4; unclear D gene. This clonotype was sampled from a woman aged 18-29 years with acute or convalescent COVID-19. Sequences were obtained from peripheral blood. The CDR3 sequence is CASSLASGAKNIQYF. The CDR3 nucleotides read TGTGCCAGCAGCTTGGCATCCGGGGCCAAAAACATTCAGTACTTC. The variable domain in full, with the rest retrieved from reference TRBV5-6 and TRBJ2-4, is DAGVTQSPTHLIKTRGQQVTLRCSPKSGHDTVSWYQQALGQGPQFIFQYYEEEERQRGNFPDRFSGHQFPNYSSELNVNALLLGDSALYLCASSLASGAKNIQYFGAGTRLSVL.